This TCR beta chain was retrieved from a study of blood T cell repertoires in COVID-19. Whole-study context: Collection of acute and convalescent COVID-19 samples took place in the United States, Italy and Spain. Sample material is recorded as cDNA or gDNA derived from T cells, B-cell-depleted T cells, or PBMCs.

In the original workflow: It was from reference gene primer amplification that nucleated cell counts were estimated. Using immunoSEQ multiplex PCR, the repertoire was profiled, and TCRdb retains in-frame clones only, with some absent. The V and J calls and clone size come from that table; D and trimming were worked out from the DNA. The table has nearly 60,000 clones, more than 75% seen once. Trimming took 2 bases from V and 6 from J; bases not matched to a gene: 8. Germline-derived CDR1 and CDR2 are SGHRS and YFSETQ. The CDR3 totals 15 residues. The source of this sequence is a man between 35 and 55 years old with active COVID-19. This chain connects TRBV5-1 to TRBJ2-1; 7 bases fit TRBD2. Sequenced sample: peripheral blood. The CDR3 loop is CASSFEGGRANEQFF. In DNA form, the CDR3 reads TGCGCCAGCAGCTTTGAGGGCGGGAGAGCCAATGAGCAGTTCTTC.